This TCR beta chain stems from a study of shared clonotypes between healthy human individuals. The wider study: Donors had three CD4 naive, three CD4 memory, two CD8 naive and one CD8 memory plate apiece. Study observations and caveats: Compared with clonotypes that all four donors shared, non-shared clonotypes had lower generation probabilities. Rarefaction showed that sequencing of sorted subsets was incomplete (despite large depth).

On this clone: Its matching antigen is unknown.

The method was immunoSEQ multiplex PCR; TCRdb's version includes in-frame clones alone and lacks a portion of them. The repertoire consists of over 950,000 clones, with about 80% occurring once and the leading ten covering about 0.94%. The length of the CDR3 is 15 residues. The ends lost 6 bases at V and 1 base at J; junction bases unmatched: 5. Per the germline V gene, CDR1 is MDHEN and CDR2 is SYDVKM. The chain is built from TRBV28 and TRBJ2-7; 11 bases fit TRBD2. Sequenced input: memory CD4+ T cells from PBMCs. Subset of the sample: CD45RA-negative fraction. This sequence originates from a man between 18 and 29 years old in good health. Some clones in this sample may be carry-over from other donors' samples. CDR3: CASRGGLAVSYEQYF. The DNA for the CDR3 is TGTGCCAGCAGGGGGGGACTAGCGGTATCCTACGAGCAGTACTTC.